The rows below give T cell receptor beta chains drawn from one sample of a study of CD8+ T cells in alopecia areata. The repertoire was sequenced with immunoSEQ multiplex PCR; TCRdb's copy has only in-frame clones and lacks some. The table lists around 110,000 clones, about 60% of them singletons. The sample consisted of CD8+ T cells sorted from blood, taken at week 24, from a patient treated with tofacitinib. These receptors came from a human donor with alopecia areata. Each CDR3 is given with its conserved first and last residue. Each record gives: V gene, J gene, CDR3 protein.

>TRBV9|TRBJ2-5
CASSVGRTSRVGETQYF
>TRBV27|TRBJ1-1
CASSPIGQGLWHTEAFF
>TRBV4-3|TRBJ2-1
CASSQDSEGYNEQFF
>TRBV10-3|TRBJ1-1
CAISEGGTEAFF
>TRBV2|TRBJ2-6
CASSDERPGANVLTF
>TRBV29-1|TRBJ1-3
CSVAHRENTIYF
>TRBV30|TRBJ2-2
CAWSWAGGTGELFF
>TRBV7-9|TRBJ2-3
CASSSPLQGRTDTQYF
>TRBV27|TRBJ2-1
CASSQGLGNNEQFF
>TRBV5-6|TRBJ2-3
CASSLAVSTDTQYF
>TRBV6-5|TRBJ2-7
CASSSRDTTYEQYF
>TRBV9|TRBJ2-5
CASSVGEGQETQYF
>TRBV12-5|TRBJ2-4
CASGLHRSGIQYF
>TRBV10-3|TRBJ2-1
CAISEWRTVRGNEQFF
>TRBV29-1|TRBJ1-1
CSVGQNTEAFF
>TRBV7-9|TRBJ2-3
CASSLGVHPTDTQYF
>TRBV4-3|TRBJ1-5
CASSQEVRGGLNQPQHF
>TRBV7-9|TRBJ1-1
CASSPSGGGTEAFF
>TRBV4-2|TRBJ2-5
CASSQVSSGEEETQYF
>TRBV29-1|TRBJ2-7
CSVDLEEQYF
>TRBV30|TRBJ2-7
CAWSGGVLVEQYF
>TRBV7-3|TRBJ2-1
CASSLKGQGVDEQFF
>TRBV7-2|TRBJ1-1
CASSSMGNTEAFF
>TRBV5-1|TRBJ2-3
CASTGGWGEEFTDTQYF
>TRBV13|TRBJ1-3
CASSSDRGSGNTIYF
>TRBV5-1|TRBJ2-3
CASSLRSGGNTDTQYF
>TRBV27|TRBJ2-1
CASSHRTRSYNEQFF
>TRBV19|TRBJ2-6
CAFSRDGANVLTF
>TRBV29-1|TRBJ2-1
CSVEEGSGGADEQFF
>TRBV2|TRBJ1-1
CAILSEVNTEAFF
>TRBV2|TRBJ1-4
CASSDETATNEKLFF
>TRBV29-1|TRBJ1-1
CSATAQGTEAFF
>TRBV7-9|TRBJ2-7
CASSPGGGLVYEQYF
>TRBV30|TRBJ2-2
CAWSIGTPLFGELFF
>TRBV10-3|TRBJ1-1
CATEGGDTEAFF
>TRBV6-5|TRBJ2-7
CASTFDRGSEQYF
>TRBV19|TRBJ2-7
CATSLDASYEQYF
>TRBV25-1|TRBJ1-6
CASSELTGLNSPLHF
>TRBV29-1|TRBJ2-7
CSAEDGDYEQYF
>TRBV29-1|TRBJ2-1
CSALTSGGAMEQFF